This TCR beta chain was captured in a study of response to subunit inactivated influenza vaccine. The study, taken as a whole, reports: Researchers suggested that each seasonal influenza vaccination recruits few new T cells.

Each CDR3 protein is one row after TCRdb ran MiXCR on the RT-PCR reads. The profile shows under 850,000 distinct CDR3 sequences, approximately 17% of them singletons. The CDR3 covers 18 residues. V was clipped by 4 bases and J by 5 bases, with 24 bases between them. Germline V lookup: CDR1 LGHNA, CDR2 YNFKEQ. To note about this clonotype: Its antigen is currently unknown.

The sequencing here drew on PBMCs from blood, taken about 5 days after vaccination. The chain couples TRBV4-2 to TRBJ2-1; tentative D call: TRBD2 (7 bases). The clonotype was recovered from a man aged 50-59 years who received an inactivated influenza vaccine. The chain's CDR3 is CASSPESTPGGGNNEQFF. DNA of the CDR3: TGTGCCAGCAGCCCAGAGTCGACTCCGGGCGGGGGCAACAATGAGCAGTTCTTC.